This T cell receptor beta chain was observed in a study of neurological immune-mediated disorders. The time point denotes: longitudinal time-point 2. The unsorted libraries had their origin in 2 million PBMCs stored at -80 C. The CDR3 extends over 14 amino acids. Trimming stripped 5 bases from V and 3 bases from J, with 10 bases between. CDR1 LNHNV and CDR2 YYDKDF come from the germline V gene (reference sequence). Synthesis of cDNA was accomplished via 5'RACE employing 10-nucleotide random UMIs. TCRdb used MiXCR to reprocess the 5' RACE reads, holding one entry per CDR3 protein. The sample shows about 66,000 distinct CDR3 sequences, around 9.7% of them seen only once. This clonotype has a count of ten or more.

The source is a man aged 30 to 45 in good health. Input material: PBMCs. V and J are TRBV15 and TRBJ1-4; TRBD1 might be the D (5 bases). The CDR3 coding sequence is TGTGCCACCAGCGGCCGGGACTCTAATGAAAAACTGTTTTTT. Residues: CATSGRDSNEKLFF.